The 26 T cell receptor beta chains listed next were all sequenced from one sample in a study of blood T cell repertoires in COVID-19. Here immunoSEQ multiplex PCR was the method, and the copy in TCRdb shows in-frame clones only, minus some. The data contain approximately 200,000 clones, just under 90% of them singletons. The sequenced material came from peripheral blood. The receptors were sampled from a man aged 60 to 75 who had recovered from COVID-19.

The CDR3 is CAISGLAGGDEQFF. DNA of the CDR3: TGTGCCATCAGTGGACTAGCGGGAGGAGACGAGCAGTTCTTC. The rearrangement uses TRBV10-3 and TRBJ2-1; 13 nucleotides match TRBD2. CDR3 length equals 14 residues. Germline values: CDR1 ENHRY, CDR2 SYGVKD. The junction had 4 bases not matched to a gene; V was cut back by 4 bases and J by 10 bases.

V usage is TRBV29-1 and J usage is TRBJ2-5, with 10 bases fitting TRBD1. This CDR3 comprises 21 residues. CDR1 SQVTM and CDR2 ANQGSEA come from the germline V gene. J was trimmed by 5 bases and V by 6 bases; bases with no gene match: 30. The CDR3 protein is CSVTALPTGGGVSARMETQYF. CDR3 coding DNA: TGCAGCGTCACCGCCCTCCCGACAGGGGGCGGTGTGTCGGCCCGGATGGAGACCCAGTACTTC. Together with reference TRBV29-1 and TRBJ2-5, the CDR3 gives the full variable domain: SAVISQKPSRDICQRGTSLTIQCQVDSQVTMMFWYRQQPGQSLTLIATANQGSEATYESGFVIDKFPISRPNLTFSTLTVSNMSPEDSSIYLCSVTALPTGGGVSARMETQYFGPGTRLLVL.

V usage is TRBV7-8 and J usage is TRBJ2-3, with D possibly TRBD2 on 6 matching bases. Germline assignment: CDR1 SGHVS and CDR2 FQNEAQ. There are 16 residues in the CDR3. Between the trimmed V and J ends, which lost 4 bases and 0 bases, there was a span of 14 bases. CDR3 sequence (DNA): TGTGCCAGCAGCTCGGGGACTCTACCTAGCACAGATACGCAGTATTTT. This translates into CASSSGTLPSTDTQYF.

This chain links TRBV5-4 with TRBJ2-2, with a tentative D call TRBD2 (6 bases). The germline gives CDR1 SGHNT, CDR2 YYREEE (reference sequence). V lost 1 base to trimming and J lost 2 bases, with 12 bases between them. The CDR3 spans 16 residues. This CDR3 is CASSLSASVNTGELFF. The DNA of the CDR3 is TGTGCCAGCAGCTTGTCAGCTAGCGTTAACACCGGGGAGCTGTTTTTT.

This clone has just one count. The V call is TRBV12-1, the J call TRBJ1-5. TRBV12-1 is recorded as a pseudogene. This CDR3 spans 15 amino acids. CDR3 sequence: CASSWGEGGNQPQHF. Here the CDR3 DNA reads TGTGCCAGCAGCTGGGGGGAGGGAGGTAACCAGCCCCAGCATTTT.

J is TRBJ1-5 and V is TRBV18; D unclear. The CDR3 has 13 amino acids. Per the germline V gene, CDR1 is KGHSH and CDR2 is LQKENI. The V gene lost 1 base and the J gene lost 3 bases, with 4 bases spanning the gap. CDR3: CASSPQLNQPQHF. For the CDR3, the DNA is TGTGCCAGCTCACCACAGCTCAATCAGCCCCAGCATTTT.

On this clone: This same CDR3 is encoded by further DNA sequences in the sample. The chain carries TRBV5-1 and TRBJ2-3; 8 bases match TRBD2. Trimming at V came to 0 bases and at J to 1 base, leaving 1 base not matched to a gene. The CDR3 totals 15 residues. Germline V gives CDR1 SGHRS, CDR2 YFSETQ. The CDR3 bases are TGCGCCAGCAGCTTGGCAGCGGGGGGCACAGATACGCAGTATTTT. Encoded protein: CASSLAAGGTDTQYF.

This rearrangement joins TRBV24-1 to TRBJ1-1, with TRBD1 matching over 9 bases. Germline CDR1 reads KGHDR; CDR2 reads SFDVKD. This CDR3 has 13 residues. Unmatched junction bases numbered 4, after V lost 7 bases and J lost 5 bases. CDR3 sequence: CATRGTGLTEAFF. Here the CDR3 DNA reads TGTGCCACCAGAGGGACAGGGTTGACTGAAGCTTTCTTT.

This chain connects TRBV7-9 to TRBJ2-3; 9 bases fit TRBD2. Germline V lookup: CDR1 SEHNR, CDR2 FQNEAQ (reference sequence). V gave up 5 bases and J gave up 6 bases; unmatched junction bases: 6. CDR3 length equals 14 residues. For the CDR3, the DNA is TGTGCCAGCAGCCCGACCGCGGGGGGGGATACGCAGTATTTT. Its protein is CASSPTAGGDTQYF.

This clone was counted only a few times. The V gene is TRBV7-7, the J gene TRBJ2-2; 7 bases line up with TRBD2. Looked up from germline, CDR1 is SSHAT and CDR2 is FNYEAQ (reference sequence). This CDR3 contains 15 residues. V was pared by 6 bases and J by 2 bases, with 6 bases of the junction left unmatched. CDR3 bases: TGTGCCAGCAGGGATCTAGCGGCCAACACCGGGGAGCTGTTTTTT. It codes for CASRDLAANTGELFF. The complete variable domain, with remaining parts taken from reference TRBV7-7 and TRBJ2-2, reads GAGVSQSPRYKVTKRGQDVTLRCDPISSHATLYWYQQALGQGPEFLTYFNYEAQPDKSGLPSDRFSAERPEGSISTLTIQRTEQRDSAMYRCASRDLAANTGELFFGEGSRLTVL.

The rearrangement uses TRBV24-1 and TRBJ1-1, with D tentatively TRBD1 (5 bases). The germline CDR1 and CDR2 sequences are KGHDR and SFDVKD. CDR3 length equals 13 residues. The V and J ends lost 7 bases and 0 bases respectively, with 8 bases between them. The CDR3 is CATRGQLNTEAFF. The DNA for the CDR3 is TGTGCCACCAGAGGACAATTGAACACTGAAGCTTTCTTT.

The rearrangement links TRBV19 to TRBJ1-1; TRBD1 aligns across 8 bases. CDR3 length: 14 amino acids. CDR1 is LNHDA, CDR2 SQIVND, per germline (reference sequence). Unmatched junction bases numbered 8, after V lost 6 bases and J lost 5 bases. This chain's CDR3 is CASSATGARTEAFF. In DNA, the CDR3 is TGTGCCAGTAGCGCGACAGGGGCGAGAACTGAAGCTTTCTTT.

As DNA, the CDR3 is TGTGCCAGCAGCATACGGACAGGCCCGAATCGATACTCTGGAAACACCATATATTTT. Encoded protein: CASSIRTGPNRYSGNTIYF. This rearrangement joins TRBV13 to TRBJ1-3, with TRBD1 matching over 7 bases. The CDR3 contains 19 residues. V lost 5 bases and J lost 0; bases outside the gene matches: 16. The V gene's germline CDR1 is PRHDT and CDR2 FYEKMQ (reference sequence). The entire variable domain, with the rest obtained from reference TRBV13 and TRBJ1-3, is as follows: AAGVIQSPRHLIKEKRETATLKCYPIPRHDTVYWYQQGPGQDPQFLISFYEKMQSDKGSIPDRFSAQQFSDYHSELNMSSLELGDSALYFCASSIRTGPNRYSGNTIYFGEGSWLTVV.

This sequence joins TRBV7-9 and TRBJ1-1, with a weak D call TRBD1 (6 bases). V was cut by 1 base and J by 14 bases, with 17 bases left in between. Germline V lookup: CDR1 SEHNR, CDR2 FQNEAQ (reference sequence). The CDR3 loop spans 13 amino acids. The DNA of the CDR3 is TGTGCCAGCAGCTTAGTAATCCAGGGGAGAGGCTTCTTT. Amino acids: CASSLVIQGRGFF.

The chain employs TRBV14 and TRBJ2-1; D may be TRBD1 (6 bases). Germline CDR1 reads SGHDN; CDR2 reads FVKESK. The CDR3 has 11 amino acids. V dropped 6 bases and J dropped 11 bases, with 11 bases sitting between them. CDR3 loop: CASRQQGKQFF. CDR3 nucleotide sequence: TGTGCCAGCAGGCAACAGGGTAAGCAGTTCTTC.

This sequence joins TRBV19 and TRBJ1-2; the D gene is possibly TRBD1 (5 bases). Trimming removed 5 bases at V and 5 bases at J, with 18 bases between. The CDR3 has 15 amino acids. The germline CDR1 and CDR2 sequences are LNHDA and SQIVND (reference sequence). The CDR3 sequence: CASSAGPPELYGYTF. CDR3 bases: TGTGCCAGTAGTGCGGGACCGCCTGAGTTGTATGGCTACACCTTC. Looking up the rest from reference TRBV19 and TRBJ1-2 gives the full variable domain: DGGITQSPKYLFRKEGQNVTLSCEQNLNHDAMYWYRQDPGQGLRLIYYSQIVNDFQKGDIAEGYSVSREKKESFPLTVTSAQKNPTAFYLCASSAGPPELYGYTFGSGTRLTVV.

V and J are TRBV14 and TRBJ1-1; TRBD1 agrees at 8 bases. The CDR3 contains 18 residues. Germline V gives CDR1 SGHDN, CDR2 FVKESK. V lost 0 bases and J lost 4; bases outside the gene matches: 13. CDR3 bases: TGTGCCAGCAGCCAAGACGGACGGGACAGGATTAAAGGCACTGAAGCTTTCTTT. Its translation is CASSQDGRDRIKGTEAFF.

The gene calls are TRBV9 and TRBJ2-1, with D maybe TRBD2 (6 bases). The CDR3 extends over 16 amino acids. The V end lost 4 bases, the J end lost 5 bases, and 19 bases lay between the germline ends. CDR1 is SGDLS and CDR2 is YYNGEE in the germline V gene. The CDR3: CASSPRLEMWHNEQFF. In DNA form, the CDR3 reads TGTGCCAGCAGCCCACGACTAGAGATGTGGCACAATGAGCAGTTCTTC.

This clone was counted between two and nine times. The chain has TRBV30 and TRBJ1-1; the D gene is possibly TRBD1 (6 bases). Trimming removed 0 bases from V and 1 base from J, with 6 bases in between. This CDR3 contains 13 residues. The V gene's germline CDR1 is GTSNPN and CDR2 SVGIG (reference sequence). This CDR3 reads CAWSVGGNTEAFF. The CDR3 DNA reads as TGTGCCTGGAGTGTAGGGGGGAACACTGAAGCTTTCTTT.

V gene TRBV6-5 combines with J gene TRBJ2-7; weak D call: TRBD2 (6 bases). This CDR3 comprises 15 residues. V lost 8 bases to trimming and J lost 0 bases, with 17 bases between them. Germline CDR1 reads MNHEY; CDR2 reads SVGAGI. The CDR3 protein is CASHLGGTLSYEQYF. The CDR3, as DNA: TGTGCCAGCCACCTCGGGGGAACCCTCTCCTACGAGCAGTACTTC.

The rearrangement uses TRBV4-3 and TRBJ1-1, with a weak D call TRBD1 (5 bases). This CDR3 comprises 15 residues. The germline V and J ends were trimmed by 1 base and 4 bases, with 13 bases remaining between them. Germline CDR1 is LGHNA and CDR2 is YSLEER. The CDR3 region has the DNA TGCGCCAGCAGCCAAGGGGGCGGTGTCATCACTGAAGCTTTCTTT. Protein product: CASSQGGGVITEAFF.

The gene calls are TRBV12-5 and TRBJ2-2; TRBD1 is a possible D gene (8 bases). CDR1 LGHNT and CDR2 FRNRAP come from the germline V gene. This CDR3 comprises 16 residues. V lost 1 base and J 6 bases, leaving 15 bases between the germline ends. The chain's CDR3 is CASGLDRGGGPGELFF. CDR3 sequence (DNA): TGTGCTAGTGGTTTGGACAGGGGGGGAGGACCCGGGGAGCTGTTTTTT.

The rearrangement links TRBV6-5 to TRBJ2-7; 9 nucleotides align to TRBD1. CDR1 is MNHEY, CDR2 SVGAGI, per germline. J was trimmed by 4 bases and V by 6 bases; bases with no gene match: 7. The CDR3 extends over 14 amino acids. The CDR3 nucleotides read TGTGCCAGCAGCGAGACAGGGGGTCAATACGAGCAGTACTTC. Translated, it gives CASSETGGQYEQYF.

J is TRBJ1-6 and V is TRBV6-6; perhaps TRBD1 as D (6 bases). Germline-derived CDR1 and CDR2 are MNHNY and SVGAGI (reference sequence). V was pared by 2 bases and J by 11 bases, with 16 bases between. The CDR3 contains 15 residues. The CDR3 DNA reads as TGTGCCAGCAGTTACCCGGCAGGGGATGTTGCACCCCTCCACTTT. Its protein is CASSYPAGDVAPLHF.

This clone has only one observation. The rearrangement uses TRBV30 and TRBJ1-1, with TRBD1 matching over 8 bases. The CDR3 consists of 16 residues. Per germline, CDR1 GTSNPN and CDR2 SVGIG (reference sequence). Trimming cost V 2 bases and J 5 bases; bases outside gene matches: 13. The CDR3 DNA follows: TGTGCCTGGAGTCTAGGGGTGGCAGGGGGCGAAACTGAAGCTTTCTTT. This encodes CAWSLGVAGGETEAFF.

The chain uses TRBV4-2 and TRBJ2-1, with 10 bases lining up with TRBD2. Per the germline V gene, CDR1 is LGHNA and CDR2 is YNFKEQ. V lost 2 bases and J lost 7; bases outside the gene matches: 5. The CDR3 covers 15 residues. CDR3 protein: CASSQSGGGKNEQFF. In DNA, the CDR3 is TGTGCCAGCAGCCAAAGCGGGGGGGGAAAGAATGAGCAGTTCTTC.